The T cell receptor (beta chain) described here comes from a study of tumor-infiltrating lymphocytes in primary liver carcinoma. The study's findings and limits: Since sampling was bulk and unsorted, CD4+ and CD8+ repertoires were not compared.

A constant-region primer served to make TCR beta cDNA from about 490 ng total RNA. Sequencing libraries for TCR beta derived from three nested multiplex PCR rounds that used slightly modified ARM-PCR. The first two PCR rounds used TRBV1-TRBV30 primers with a Cbeta primer, approximately 10 cycles each. TCRdb fed the multiplex PCR reads into MiXCR, producing one record per CDR3 protein. The sample lists roughly 330,000 distinct CDR3 sequences; around three fifths were seen once. V shed 8 bases and J shed 0 bases, with 14 bases lying between them. Germline CDR1 reads MNHEY; CDR2 reads SVGEGT. The CDR3 is 15 amino acids. RNA isolated from unsorted whole blood supplied the blood RNA, with germline DNA also extracted. Notes on this clonotype: Its target is not known. A much larger clone is a single base away; this may be a read error.

Sequenced: peripheral blood. The source of this sequence is a man aged 35 to 55 with primary liver carcinoma and hepatitis B virus infection. V and J are TRBV6-2 or TRBV6-3 and TRBJ2-4; D may match TRBD1 or TRBD2 (6 bases each). The CDR3 spells CASPRGHRAKNIQYF. The CDR3 nucleotides read TGTGCCAGCCCCCGGGGGCACCGAGCCAAAAACATTCAGTACTTC.